This T cell receptor (beta chain) was identified in a study of shared T cell receptors in the human thymus. The CDR3 consists of 15 residues. The ends were cut back, 7 bases at V and 5 bases at J, with 20 bases in the middle. CDR1 and CDR2 (germline): SGHTA, FQGNSA. Clones were read by immunoSEQ multiplex PCR, and TCRdb kept only the in-frame ones, dropping some. The table lists about 380,000 clones, over 90% of them singletons, with roughly 0.021% in the top ten. This chain links TRBV7-2 with TRBJ2-5; perhaps TRBD1 as D (7 bases). The sequenced material came from thymocytes. The sequence was obtained from a human donor. CDR3 sequence (DNA): TGTGCCAGCATCCCCTCAGGGGGGATCACGGAGACCCAGTACTTC. Its translation: CASIPSGGITETQYF.